This T cell receptor beta chain was observed in a study of blood T cells in healthy people across ages. Study-wide results and limits: A strong correlation between TCR beta diversity and naive T cell percentage was seen.

Germline CDR1 SEHNR, CDR2 FQNEAQ (reference sequence). The CDR3 has 15 amino acids. Trimming removed 4 bases from V and 3 bases from J, with 14 bases in between. This clonotype showed up just a few times. What it binds is not known. A second about 6 to 12 cycle PCR used barcoded and J-beta primers. Each cDNA molecule received a tag from a template-switch adaptor that had 12 random nucleotides. TCRdb fed the 5' RACE reads into MiXCR, producing one record per CDR3 protein. Among roughly 1 million distinct CDR3 sequences listed, about 23% were seen once. This sample was shared with a second study, whose subject was T cells of mothers and their children.

The sequenced material came from blood. The receptor comes from a girl aged 2 to 9 in good health. This chain connects TRBV7-9 to TRBJ2-3; D could derive from TRBD1 or TRBD2 (6 bases each). CDR3 sequence reads: CASSSPRGRTDTQYF. For the CDR3, the DNA is TGTGCCAGCAGCTCCCCCCGGGGGCGGACAGATACGCAGTATTTT.